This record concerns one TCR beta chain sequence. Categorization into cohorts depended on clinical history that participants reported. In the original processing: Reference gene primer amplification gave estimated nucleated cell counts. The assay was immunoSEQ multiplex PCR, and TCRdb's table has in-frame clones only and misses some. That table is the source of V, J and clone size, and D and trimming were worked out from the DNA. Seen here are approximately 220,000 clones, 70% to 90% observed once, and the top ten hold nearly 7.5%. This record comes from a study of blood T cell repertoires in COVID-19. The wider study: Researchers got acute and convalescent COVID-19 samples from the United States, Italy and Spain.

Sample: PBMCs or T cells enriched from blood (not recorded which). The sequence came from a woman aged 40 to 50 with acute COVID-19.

The CDR3 spells CASRTVGGQTEAFF. For the CDR3, the DNA is TGTGCCAGTAGGACCGTCGGGGGGCAAACTGAAGCTTTCTTT. The chain employs TRBV19 and TRBJ1-1, with D possibly matching TRBD1 (6 bases). This CDR3 contains 14 residues. V lost 6 bases and J 5 bases, leaving 16 bases between the germline ends. CDR1 and CDR2 from the germline V gene are LNHDA and SQIVND (reference sequence).